These T cell receptor beta chains were read from a single sample in a study of blood T cell repertoires in COVID-19. Sequencing used immunoSEQ multiplex PCR; TCRdb keeps in-frame clones, though not all of them. The table lists fewer than 350,000 clones, around nine tenths of them singletons. Sequenced sample: PBMCs or T cells enriched from blood (not recorded which). The source is a woman aged 40 to 55 who had recovered from COVID-19. Both conserved end residues are part of each CDR3. The D gene is left open where the match is weak. Expanded clones get a size class; other rows say once, few or many, or leave the size out.

size	V	D	J	CDR3	DNA
NA	TRBV29-1	TRBD2	TRBJ2-7	CSVLGLLAGGIGEQYF	TGCAGCGTTCTTGGCCTACTAGCGGGAGGAATAGGCGAGCAGTACTTC
NA	TRBV6-7	TRBD2	TRBJ2-3	CASRLTSGSDTQYF	TGTGCCAGCAGGTTGACTAGCGGTTCAGATACGCAGTATTTT
NA	TRBV7-8	NA	TRBJ2-1	CASSLELHNEQFF	TGTGCCAGCAGCTTAGAACTCCACAATGAGCAGTTCTTC
once	TRBV4-3	NA	TRBJ1-6	CASSQNDRSTSPLHF	TGCGCCAGCAGCCAGAACGACAGGTCTACTTCACCCCTCCACTTT
once	TRBV9	TRBD1	TRBJ2-1	CASSPGQGMNEQFF	TGTGCCAGCAGCCCGGGACAGGGAATGAATGAGCAGTTCTTC
NA	TRBV25-1	TRBD2	TRBJ2-7	CASSGAGTSAHEQYF	TGTGCCAGCAGTGGCGCCGGGACTAGCGCCCACGAGCAGTACTTC
NA	TRBV5-4	TRBD2	TRBJ2-1	CASSQGLAGTNEQFF	TGTGCCAGCAGCCAGGGACTAGCGGGCACTAATGAGCAGTTCTTC
NA	TRBV7-2	TRBD2	TRBJ2-1	CASSPGTSAYNEQFF	TGTGCCAGCAGCCCCGGGACTAGCGCCTACAATGAGCAGTTCTTC
NA	TRBV7-9	TRBD2	TRBJ2-1	CASSLSGRAPNEQFF	TGTGCCAGCAGCCTCAGCGGGAGGGCCCCCAATGAGCAGTTCTTC
NA	TRBV3-1/TRBV3-2	NA	TRBJ2-7	CASSQVGQAYEQYF	TGTGCCAGCAGCCAAGTCGGCCAGGCCTACGAGCAGTACTTC
once	TRBV19	NA	TRBJ2-1	CASSITVRGNEQFF	TGTGCCAGTAGTATAACAGTAAGGGGGAATGAGCAGTTCTTC
NA	TRBV28	NA	TRBJ1-2	CASSLSVVYGYTF	TGTGCCAGCAGTTTATCAGTCGTCTATGGCTACACCTTC
NA	TRBV2	TRBD1	TRBJ1-5	CASSEVPGQGPNQPQHF	TGTGCCAGCAGTGAAGTCCCCGGACAGGGCCCCAATCAGCCCCAGCATTTT
NA	TRBV4-3	TRBD2	TRBJ2-5	CASSHLAGEGETQYF	TGCGCCAGCAGCCACCTAGCGGGAGAAGGGGAGACCCAGTACTTC
NA	TRBV3-1/TRBV3-2	NA	TRBJ2-4	CASSTTQGTENIQYF	TGTGCCAGCAGCACAACGCAGGGTACGGAGAACATTCAGTACTTC
NA	TRBV6-5	NA	TRBJ2-1	CASSSTGSSSYNEQFF	TGTGCCAGCAGTTCCACGGGGTCTAGCTCCTACAATGAGCAGTTCTTC
NA	TRBV6-5	NA	TRBJ2-1	CASSTSTGLSREQFF	TGTGCCAGCAGTACCTCAACAGGCCTCAGCAGGGAGCAGTTCTTC
NA	TRBV3-1/TRBV3-2	NA	TRBJ2-7	CASRLRATRGEQYF	TGTGCCAGCAGACTTAGGGCAACCCGGGGCGAGCAGTACTTC
NA	TRBV2	NA	TRBJ1-4	CASSDPPPGEKLFF	TGTGCCAGCAGTGATCCACCCCCCGGTGAAAAACTGTTTTTT
NA	TRBV7-2	NA	TRBJ2-7	CASSFRGDEQYF	TGTGCCAGCAGCTTCAGGGGTGACGAGCAGTACTTC
once	TRBV7-8	NA	TRBJ2-1	CASSFVSLAEQFF	TGTGCCAGCAGCTTTGTTTCATTAGCCGAGCAGTTCTTC
NA	TRBV2	TRBD2	TRBJ2-6	CASSGRGLAGGSGANVLTF	TGTGCCAGCAGTGGTCGGGGTTTGGCGGGGGGCTCTGGGGCCAACGTCCTGACTTTC
NA	TRBV2	NA	TRBJ2-7	CASKGPPIYEQYF	TGTGCCAGCAAGGGGCCGCCCATCTACGAGCAGTACTTC
once	TRBV25-1	TRBD2	TRBJ2-1	CASSRLAGDQSHEQFF	TGTGCCAGCAGCCGACTAGCGGGAGATCAGTCTCATGAGCAGTTCTTC
NA	TRBV7-2	NA	TRBJ2-3	CASSTPTSTDTQYF	TGTGCCAGCAGCACCCCCACTAGCACAGATACGCAGTATTTT
NA	TRBV7-3	NA	TRBJ2-3	CASSLGVAQSTDTQYF	TGTGCCAGCAGCTTAGGAGTAGCACAAAGCACAGATACGCAGTATTTT
NA	TRBV11-2	TRBD2	TRBJ2-1	CASSLGTGLGPNEQFF	TGTGCCAGCAGCTTAGGCACCGGACTAGGTCCCAATGAGCAGTTCTTC
NA	TRBV28	NA	TRBJ2-1	CASSLGRQGSGEQFF	TGTGCCAGCAGTTTAGGCAGGCAGGGTTCGGGTGAGCAGTTCTTC
NA	TRBV5-1	NA	TRBJ2-3	CASRAGFTDTQYF	TGCGCCAGCCGGGCGGGATTCACAGATACGCAGTATTTT
NA	TRBV19	NA	TRBJ1-5	CASSQGVGLQPQHF	TGTGCCAGTAGTCAAGGGGTCGGGCTTCAGCCCCAGCATTTT
once	TRBV28	TRBD1	TRBJ1-5	CASRSDRGDRQPQHF	TGTGCCAGCAGATCGGACAGGGGGGACCGTCAGCCCCAGCATTTT
once	TRBV7-9	TRBD1	TRBJ1-4	CASRSNQGDNEKLFF	TGTGCCAGCCGCTCAAACCAGGGGGATAATGAAAAACTGTTTTTT
once	TRBV5-1	TRBD1	TRBJ1-2	CASSLRGQGGGFHGYTF	TGCGCCAGCAGCCTGCGAGGACAGGGAGGGGGTTTTCATGGCTACACCTTC
NA	TRBV30	TRBD1	TRBJ1-4	CAWSDRTGNEKLFF	TGTGCCTGGAGTGATCGGACAGGGAACGAAAAACTGTTTTTT
NA	TRBV9	NA	TRBJ2-6	CASTPQPSGANVLTF	TGTGCCAGCACCCCACAGCCCTCTGGGGCCAACGTCCTGACTTTC
NA	TRBV7-2	NA	TRBJ2-3	CASSLSRARDTQYF	TGTGCCAGCAGCTTATCCAGGGCTCGGGATACGCAGTATTTT
once	TRBV28	NA	TRBJ2-2	CASFTPRRGTGELFF	TGTGCCAGCTTCACACCTAGGAGAGGCACCGGGGAGCTGTTTTTT
NA	TRBV7-6	NA	TRBJ2-3	CASSFGTDTQYF	TGTGCCAGCAGCTTCGGGACAGATACGCAGTATTTT
NA	TRBV7-4	NA	TRBJ2-1	CASSLADRGQSSYNEQFF	TGTGCCAGCAGCCTAGCGGACCGGGGACAGAGCTCCTACAATGAGCAGTTCTTC
NA	TRBV9	TRBD2	TRBJ2-5	CASSVGGRSEETQYF	TGTGCCAGCAGCGTCGGCGGGAGATCGGAAGAGACCCAGTACTTC
NA	TRBV6-5	NA	TRBJ1-2	CASSFGGGPNYGYTF	TGTGCCAGCAGTTTTGGCGGGGGACCGAACTATGGCTACACCTTC
NA	TRBV4-1	NA	TRBJ1-1	CASSQDITLFAFF	TGCGCCAGCAGCCAAGATATTACTCTCTTCGCTTTCTTT
once	TRBV16	NA	TRBJ1-4	CASSRGDRNEKLFF	TGTGCCAGCAGCCGAGGCGACCGTAATGAAAAACTGTTTTTT
once	TRBV5-1	NA	TRBJ2-2	CASSLTGPNTGELFF	TGCGCCAGCAGCTTGACAGGGCCCAACACCGGGGAGCTGTTTTTT
NA	TRBV3-1/TRBV3-2	NA	TRBJ2-3	CASSPPLLNRVSTDTQYF	TGTGCCAGCAGCCCACCTCTCCTTAACAGGGTTAGCACAGATACGCAGTATTTT